The T cell receptor (beta chain) described here comes from a study of T cell responses to AZD1222 COVID-19 vaccine. Whole-study results and caveats: It should be noted that donors were predominantly white British and more often female, and clonal diversity was possibly underestimated. No repertoire was sampled before or during the peak T cell response, only after it.

V dropped 2 bases and J dropped 8 bases, with 9 bases sitting between them. This CDR3 comprises 12 residues. The germline CDR1 and CDR2 sequences are LGHDT and YNNKEL (reference sequence). The repertoire was sequenced with immunoSEQ multiplex PCR; TCRdb's copy has only in-frame clones and lacks some. The sample lists 150,000 or so clones, roughly 93% seen once, with about 5.1% in the top ten. Note on this clone: The antigen is not known.

The chain is built from TRBV3-1 (or the pseudogene TRBV3-2) and TRBJ1-1; maybe TRBD1 (5 bases). The TCR originated in an adult in good health. Here the sequenced sample was peripheral blood, taken on day 0 of AZD1222 vaccination. This CDR3 is CASSQRDREAFF. In DNA, the CDR3 is TGTGCCAGCAGCCAACGGGACCGGGAAGCTTTCTTT.